This T cell receptor (beta chain) originates from a study of T-cell reconstitution after alpha-beta-depleted transplantation in children. Broader study findings: Elevated TCRbeta diversity at day 60 was traced, in some patients, to surviving recipient T cells and thymic progenitors. Reportedly, alpha-beta T cells present about two months post-transplant originated from several hundred expanded clones of graft origin. From newly produced T cells came most of the T-cell counts and diversity one year after transplant.

As to this clonotype: Its antigen is currently unknown.

Unique molecular identifiers tagged the TCRbeta library. TCRdb re-called the PCR reads through MiXCR, storing one row per CDR3 protein. The repertoire includes almost 500,000 distinct CDR3 sequences, 10% of them detected once, and 2% sits in the top ten. CDR1 and CDR2 from the germline V gene are LGHDT and YNNKEL (reference sequence). There are 19 residues in the CDR3. The trim removed 11 bases at V and 5 bases at J, leaving 21 bases unmatched. The sample here was PBMCs, taken before TCRalphabeta/CD19-depleted stem cell transplant. The TCR originated in a child younger than 10 with inherited bone marrow failure, due to receive a stem cell transplant. This chain uses TRBV3-1 with TRBJ2-5; 15 nucleotides line up with TRBD2. CDR3 region: CACSQGVWTSGRVGETQYF. CDR3 nucleotides: TGTGCCTGCTCCCAAGGAGTTTGGACTAGCGGGAGGGTCGGCGAGACCCAGTACTTC.